This entry concerns a single T cell receptor (beta chain). Its antigen is not known. The sample comes from a study of T cell repertoires in cytomegalovirus infection. The overall study: CMV epitopes in the study were HLA-C-restricted (recently identified) and HLA-B-restricted (well studied). Shared public TCR beta signatures pointed to both CMV infection and a matching HLA type.

The CDR3 runs to 15 residues. With V trimmed by 5 bases and J by 2 bases, 6 bases remained unmatched. Germline CDR1 is MNHNY and CDR2 is SVGAGI (reference sequence). Overall study results and limits: HLA-C-restricted CMV-specific TCR beta clonotypes were dominant in the ex vivo response. Individuals carrying CMV plus the relevant HLA were identified by cumulative frequency of public TCR beta families.

Using its own MiXCR run on the reads, TCRdb lists one record per CDR3 protein. Of 900,000 to 950,000 distinct CDR3 sequences in the sample, approximately 31% were seen once. The sequenced sample was cultured CD8+ T cells from PBMCs, obtained from culture after CMV antigen stimulation. The gene calls are TRBV6-6 and TRBJ1-2; 9 bases match TRBD1. This TCR was sampled from a human donor in good health (CMV status not recorded). Some clones in this sample may be carry-over from other donors' samples. The CDR3 DNA reads as TGTGCCAGCAGTGCCAGACAGGGGGACAACTATGGCTACACCTTC. Translated, it gives CASSARQGDNYGYTF.